The clone carrying this T cell receptor (beta chain) was found many times. Antigen: not known. TCRdb re-analysed the 5' RACE reads in MiXCR, keeping a single row per CDR3 protein. The sample contains some 120,000 distinct CDR3 sequences, about a sixth of which appear only once. This entry comes from a study of T-cell memory formation after mild COVID-19. Study in general: TCR clusters mostly belonged to single donors.

Germline-derived CDR1 and CDR2 are SGHDT and YYEEEE. The CDR3 sequence is 13 residues long. V lost 0 bases and J lost 8, with 11 bases in between. Study outcomes and limitations: Among contracting clones, CD4+ were mainly CM/EM and CD8+ enriched in EMRA. Memory from before infection featured some responding clones, which suggests cross-reactive memory joined.

Sequenced input: PBMCs or a T cell subset sorted from them (not recorded which). The receptor was derived from a man aged 18 to 29 who had mild COVID-19 (a few samples of this study predate the infection). Cell type and time point are not known. The chain uses TRBV5-6 and TRBJ2-5; weak D call: TRBD2 (6 bases). CDR3: CASSLGRGGTQYF. The CDR3 DNA sequence: TGTGCCAGCAGCTTGGGTCGGGGAGGCACCCAGTACTTC.